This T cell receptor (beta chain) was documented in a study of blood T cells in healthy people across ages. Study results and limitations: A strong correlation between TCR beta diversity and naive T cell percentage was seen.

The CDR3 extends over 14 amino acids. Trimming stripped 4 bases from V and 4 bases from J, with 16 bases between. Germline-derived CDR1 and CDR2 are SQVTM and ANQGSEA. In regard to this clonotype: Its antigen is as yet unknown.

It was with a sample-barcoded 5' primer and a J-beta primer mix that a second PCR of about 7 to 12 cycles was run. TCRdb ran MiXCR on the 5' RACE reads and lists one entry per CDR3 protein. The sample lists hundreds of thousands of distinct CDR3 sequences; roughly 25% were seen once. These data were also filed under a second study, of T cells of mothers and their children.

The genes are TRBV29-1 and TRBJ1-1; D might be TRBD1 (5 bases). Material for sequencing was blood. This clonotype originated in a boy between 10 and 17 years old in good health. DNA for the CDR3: TGCAGCGTTGTGTTCAGGGCTTTGGGCACTGAAGCTTTCTTT. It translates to CSVVFRALGTEAFF.